The clone carrying this T cell receptor (beta chain) has at least ten counts. The source of the sample is a study of neurological immune-mediated disorders. The CDR3 contains 13 residues. CDR1 and CDR2 from the germline V gene are DFQATT and SNEGSKA (reference sequence). V shed 6 bases and J 4 bases; nucleotides not matched to a gene: 5. TCRdb reanalysed the 5' RACE reads using MiXCR and keeps one entry per CDR3 protein. The data contain 74,000 or so distinct CDR3 sequences, roughly 9% of them singletons. This receptor was identified in a man aged 50-59 years in good health. Source material: PBMCs. The chain combines TRBV20-1 with TRBJ2-5; 10 nucleotides line up with TRBD2. The CDR3 sequence: CSAEVAGGETQYF. The CDR3 bases are TGCAGTGCGGAGGTAGCGGGAGGAGAGACCCAGTACTTC.